This T cell receptor (beta chain) was obtained from a study of radiotherapy plus CTLA-4 blockade in lung cancer. Study findings and constraints: Dynamics of early blood T cell clones, together with interferon-beta, were reportedly the best predictors of response.

About this clone itself: Its antigen is not known.

The CDR3 is 13 residues long. Assay used: immunoSEQ multiplex PCR; TCRdb lists only in-frame clones, some missing. The sample has around 80,000 clones; just under 75% are singletons. V is TRBV7-5 and J is TRBJ1-2; TRBD1 is taken as the D call from the table, unchecked against the DNA. TRBV7-5 counts as a pseudogene. The origin of this receptor is a human donor with non-small cell lung cancer whose response to radiotherapy plus ipilimumab could not be evaluated. This sample comprised peripheral blood, obtained from a patient treated with radiotherapy plus ipilimumab. This chain's CDR3 is CASSFQTGRGYTF. DNA of the CDR3: TGTGCCAGCAGCTTTCAGACAGGGCGCGGCTACACCTTC.